The source of this TCR beta chain is a study of shared clonotypes between healthy human individuals. Study at large: Researchers drew samples from two women and three men aged 18 to 49.

CD45RO-negative, CCR7-positively selected cells formed the naive CD8 fraction, excluding terminally differentiated effector memory CD45RA+ cells. This CDR3 comprises 15 residues. Looked up from germline, CDR1 is MGHRA and CDR2 is YSYEKL. Trimming removed 3 bases at V and 3 bases at J, with 14 bases between. Study processing details: Filtering differed because ImmunoSEQ produced junction-only sequences that carried no quality scores. Sequencing used immunoSEQ multiplex PCR; TCRdb keeps in-frame clones, though not all of them. V and J calls and clone size are those listed in that table; D and trimming were worked out from the DNA. The sample includes roughly 1,800,000 clones, about 95% seen only once; the top ten take 0.95% to 1.5%.

The TCR originated in a man younger than 35 in good health. The chain employs TRBV4-1 and TRBJ2-5, with no clear D. Sequenced sample: naive CD8+ T cells sorted from blood. This CDR3 is CASSQRAGFEETQYF. In DNA, the CDR3 is TGCGCCAGCAGCCAGAGAGCAGGCTTCGAAGAGACCCAGTACTTC.